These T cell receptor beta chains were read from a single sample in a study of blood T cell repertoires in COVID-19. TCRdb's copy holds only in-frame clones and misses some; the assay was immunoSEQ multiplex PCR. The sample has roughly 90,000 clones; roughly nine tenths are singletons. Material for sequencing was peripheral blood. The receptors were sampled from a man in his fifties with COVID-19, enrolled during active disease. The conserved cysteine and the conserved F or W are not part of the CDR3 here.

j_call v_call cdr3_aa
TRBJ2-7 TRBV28 ASSFSGTSPYEQY
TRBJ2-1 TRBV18 ASSPPGKRGGNNEQF
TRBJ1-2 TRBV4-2 ASSFREGNYGYT
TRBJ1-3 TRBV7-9 ASSPRTVDTIY
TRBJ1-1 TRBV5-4 ASSKTQGTEAF
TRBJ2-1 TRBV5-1 ASSAGTVNNEQF
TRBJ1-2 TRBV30 AWVDLGVAGYT
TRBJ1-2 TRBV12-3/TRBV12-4 ASSFSEGGYT
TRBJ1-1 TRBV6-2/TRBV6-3 ASSFPWRYWGAF
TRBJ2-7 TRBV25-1 ASFRAGEAYEQY
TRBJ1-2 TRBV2 ASRVTGVGYGYT
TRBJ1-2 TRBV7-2 ASSRGSGFDIYGYT
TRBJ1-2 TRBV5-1 ASSPGEGRFYVDT
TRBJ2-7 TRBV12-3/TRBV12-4 ASSFGGAEQY
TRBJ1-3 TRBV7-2 ASSLSRVGQGGYTIY
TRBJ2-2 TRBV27 ASSPASGGELF
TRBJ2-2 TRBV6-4 ASSANRATGELF
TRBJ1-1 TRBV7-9 ASRTGTGNTEAF
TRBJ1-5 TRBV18 ASTDTDRGSISNQPQH
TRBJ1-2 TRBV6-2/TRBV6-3 ASSYGWQVNYGYT
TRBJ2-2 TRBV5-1 ASSLQGANTGELF
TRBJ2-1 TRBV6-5 ASTSTGVDNEQF
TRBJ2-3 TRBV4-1 ASSQTPPVAGGPQSTDTQY
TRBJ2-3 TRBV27 ASSHTSGGAIDTQY
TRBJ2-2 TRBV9 ASSGIKRGNTGELF
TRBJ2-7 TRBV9 ASSVLQGGEQY
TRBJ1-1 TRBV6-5 ASSYAGNTEAF
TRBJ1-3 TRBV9 ASSDTGGGNTIY
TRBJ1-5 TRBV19 ASSISGSLSQPQH
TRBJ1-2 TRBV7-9 ASSKQGLDGYT
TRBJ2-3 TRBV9 ASSLPRGGGSDTQY
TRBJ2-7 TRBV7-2 ASSFRTGGSYEQY
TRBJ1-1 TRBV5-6 ASSSDRRGTEAF